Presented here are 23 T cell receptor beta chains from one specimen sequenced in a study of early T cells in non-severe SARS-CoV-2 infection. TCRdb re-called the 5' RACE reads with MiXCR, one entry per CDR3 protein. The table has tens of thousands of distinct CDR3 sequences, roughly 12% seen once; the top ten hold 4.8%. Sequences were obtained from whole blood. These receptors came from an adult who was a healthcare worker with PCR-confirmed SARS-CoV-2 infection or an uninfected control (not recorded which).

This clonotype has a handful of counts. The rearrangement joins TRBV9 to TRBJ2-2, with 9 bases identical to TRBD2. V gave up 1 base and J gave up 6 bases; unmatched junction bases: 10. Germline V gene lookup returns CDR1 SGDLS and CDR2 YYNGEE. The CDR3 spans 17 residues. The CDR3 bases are TGTGCCAGCAGCGTACAAGGGGGACTAGCATACCCCGGGGAGCTGTTTTTT. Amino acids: CASSVQGGLAYPGELFF.

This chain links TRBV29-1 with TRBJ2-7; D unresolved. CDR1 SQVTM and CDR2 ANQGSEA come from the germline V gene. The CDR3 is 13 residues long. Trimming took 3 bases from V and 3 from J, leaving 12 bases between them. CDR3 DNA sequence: TGCAGCGTTGAGGATGAATCCCGCTACGAGCAGTACTTC. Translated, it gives CSVEDESRYEQYF.

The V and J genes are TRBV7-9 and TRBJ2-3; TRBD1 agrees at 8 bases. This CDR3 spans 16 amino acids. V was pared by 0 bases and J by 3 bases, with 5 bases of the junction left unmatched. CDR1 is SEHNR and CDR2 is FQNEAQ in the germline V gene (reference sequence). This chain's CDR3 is CASSLARDRKTDTQYF. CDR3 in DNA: TGTGCCAGCAGCTTAGCCCGGGACAGGAAAACAGATACGCAGTATTTT.

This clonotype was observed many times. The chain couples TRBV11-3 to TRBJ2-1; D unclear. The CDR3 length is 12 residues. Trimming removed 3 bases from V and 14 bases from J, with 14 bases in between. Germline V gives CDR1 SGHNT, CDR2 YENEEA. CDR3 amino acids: CASSFDASPKFF. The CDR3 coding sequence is TGTGCCAGCAGCTTCGATGCCAGCCCGAAGTTCTTC.

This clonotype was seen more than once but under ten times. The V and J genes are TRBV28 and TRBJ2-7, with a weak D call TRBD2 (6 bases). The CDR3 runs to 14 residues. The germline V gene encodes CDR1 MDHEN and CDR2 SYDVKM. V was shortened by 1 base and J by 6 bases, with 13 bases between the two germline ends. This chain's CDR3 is CASSLYLGGSEQYF. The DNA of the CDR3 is TGTGCCAGCAGTTTATACCTGGGAGGAAGCGAGCAGTACTTC. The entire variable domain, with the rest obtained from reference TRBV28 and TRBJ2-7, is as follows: DVKVTQSSRYLVKRTGEKVFLECVQDMDHENMFWYRQDPGLGLRLIYFSYDVKMKEKGDIPEGYSVSREKKERFSLILESASTNQTSMYLCASSLYLGGSEQYFGPGTRLTVT.

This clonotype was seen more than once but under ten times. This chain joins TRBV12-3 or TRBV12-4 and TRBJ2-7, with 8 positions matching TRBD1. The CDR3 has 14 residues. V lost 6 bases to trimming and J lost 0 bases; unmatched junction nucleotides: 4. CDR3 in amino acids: CASSGQGLSYEQYF. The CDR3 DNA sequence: TGTGCCAGCAGCGGACAGGGTCTCTCCTACGAGCAGTACTTC.

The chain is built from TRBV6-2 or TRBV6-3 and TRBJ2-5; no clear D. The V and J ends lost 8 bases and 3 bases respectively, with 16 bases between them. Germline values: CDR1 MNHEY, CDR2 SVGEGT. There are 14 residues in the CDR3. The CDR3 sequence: CASSTRLLKETQYF. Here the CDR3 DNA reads TGTGCCAGCTCAACGCGCCTGCTCAAAGAGACCCAGTACTTC.

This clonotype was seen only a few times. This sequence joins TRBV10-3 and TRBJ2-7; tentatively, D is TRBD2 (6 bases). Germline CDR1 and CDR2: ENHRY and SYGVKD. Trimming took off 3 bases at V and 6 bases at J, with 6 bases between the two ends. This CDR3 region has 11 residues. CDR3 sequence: CAISDGGEQYF. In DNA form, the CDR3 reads TGTGCCATCAGTGACGGGGGCGAGCAGTACTTC.

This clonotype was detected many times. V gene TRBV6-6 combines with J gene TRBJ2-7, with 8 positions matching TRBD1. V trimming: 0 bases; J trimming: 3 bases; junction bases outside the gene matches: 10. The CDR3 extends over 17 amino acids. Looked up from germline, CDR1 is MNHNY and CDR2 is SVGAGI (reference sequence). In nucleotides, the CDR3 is TGTGCCAGCAGTTACTCGTACGGGACAGGAGGCCTCTACGAGCAGTACTTC. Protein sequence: CASSYSYGTGGLYEQYF.

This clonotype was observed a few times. CDR3 in amino acids: CASSLARGGLVNEQFF. CDR3 nucleotides: TGTGCCAGCAGCTTAGCGCGAGGGGGCTTGGTCAATGAGCAGTTCTTC. The chain employs TRBV7-6 and TRBJ2-1; 7 bases are shared with TRBD1. The CDR3 is 16 residues long. The germline CDR1 and CDR2 sequences are SGHVS and FNYEAQ. Losses at the gene ends were 0 bases for V and 6 bases for J; bases not matched to a gene: 8.

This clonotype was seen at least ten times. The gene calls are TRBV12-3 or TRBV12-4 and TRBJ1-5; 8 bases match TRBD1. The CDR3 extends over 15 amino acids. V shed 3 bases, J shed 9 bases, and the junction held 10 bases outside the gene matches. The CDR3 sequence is CASSFSGQAHWPQHF. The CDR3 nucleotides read TGTGCCAGCAGTTTCTCGGGACAGGCCCATTGGCCCCAGCATTTT.

CDR3 protein: CAISFGRTGETQYF. CDR3 nucleotides: TGTGCCATCAGTTTCGGGAGGACGGGAGAGACCCAGTACTTC. The chain couples TRBV10-3 to TRBJ2-5; 7 bases map to TRBD2. The CDR3 sequence is 14 residues long. V was clipped by 5 bases and J by 4 bases; unmatched bases: 7. The germline V gene has CDR1 ENHRY and CDR2 SYGVKD.

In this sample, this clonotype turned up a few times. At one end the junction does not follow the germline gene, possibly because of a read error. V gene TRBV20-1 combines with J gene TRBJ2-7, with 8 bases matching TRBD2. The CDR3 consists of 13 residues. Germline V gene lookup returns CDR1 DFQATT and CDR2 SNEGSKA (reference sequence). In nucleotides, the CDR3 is TGCAGTGCGAGAGGGACTAGTCCCTACGAGCAGTACTTC. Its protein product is CSARGTSPYEQYF.

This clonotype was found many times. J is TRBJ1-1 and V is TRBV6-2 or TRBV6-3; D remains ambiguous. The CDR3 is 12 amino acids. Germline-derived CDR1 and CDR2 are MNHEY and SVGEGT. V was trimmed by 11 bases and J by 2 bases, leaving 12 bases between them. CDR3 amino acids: CAQNGPNTEAFF. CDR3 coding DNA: TGTGCCCAGAACGGACCTAACACTGAAGCTTTCTTT.

The CDR3 nucleotides are TGTGCCACCAGCAGAGTTCCGACTAGAGGAACAGATACGCAGTATTTT. It yields the protein CATSRVPTRGTDTQYF. The chain combines TRBV15 with TRBJ2-3; TRBD2 is a possible D gene (6 bases). The V end lost 1 base, the J end lost 3 bases, and 14 bases lay between the germline ends. CDR3 size: 16 residues. CDR1 and CDR2 from the germline V gene are LNHNV and YYDKDF (reference sequence).

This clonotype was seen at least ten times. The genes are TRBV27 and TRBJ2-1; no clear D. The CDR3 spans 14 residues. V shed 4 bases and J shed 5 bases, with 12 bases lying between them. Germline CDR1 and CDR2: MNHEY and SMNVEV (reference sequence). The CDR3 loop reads CASSSLWDDNEQFF. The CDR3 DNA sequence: TGTGCCAGCAGTTCCCTCTGGGATGACAATGAGCAGTTCTTC.

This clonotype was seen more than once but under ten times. CDR3 sequence reads: CSVTGDNEQFF. The CDR3 DNA follows: TGCAGCGTGACAGGGGACAATGAGCAGTTCTTC. The chain carries TRBV29-1 and TRBJ2-1; 8 positions match TRBD1. The CDR3 runs 11 residues. Germline CDR1 reads SQVTM; CDR2 reads ANQGSEA. Trimming took 6 bases from V and 5 from J; bases not matched to a gene: 0.

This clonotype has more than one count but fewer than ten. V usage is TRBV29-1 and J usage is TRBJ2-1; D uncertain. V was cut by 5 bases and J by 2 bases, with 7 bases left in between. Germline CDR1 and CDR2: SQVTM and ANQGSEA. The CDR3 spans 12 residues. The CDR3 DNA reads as TGCAGCGTTACCGGAACCTACAATGAGCAGTTCTTC. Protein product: CSVTGTYNEQFF.

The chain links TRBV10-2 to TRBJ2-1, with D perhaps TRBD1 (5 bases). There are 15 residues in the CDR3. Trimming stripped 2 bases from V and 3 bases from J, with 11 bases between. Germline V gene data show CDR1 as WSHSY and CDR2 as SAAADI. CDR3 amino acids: CASSEGPGIYNEQFF. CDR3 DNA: TGCGCCAGCAGTGAGGGTCCAGGGATCTACAATGAGCAGTTCTTC.

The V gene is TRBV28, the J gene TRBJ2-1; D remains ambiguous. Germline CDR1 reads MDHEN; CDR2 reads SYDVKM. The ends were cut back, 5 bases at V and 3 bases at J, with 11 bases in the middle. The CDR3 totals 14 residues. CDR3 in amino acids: CASSPRLLYNEQFF. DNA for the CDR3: TGTGCCAGCAGTCCACGGTTACTCTACAATGAGCAGTTCTTC.

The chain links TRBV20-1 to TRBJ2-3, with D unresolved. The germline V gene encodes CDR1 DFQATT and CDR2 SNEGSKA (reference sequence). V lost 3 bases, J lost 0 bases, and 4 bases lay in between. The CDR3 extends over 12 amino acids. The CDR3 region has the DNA TGCAGTGCTAGGGAAAGCACAGATACGCAGTATTTT. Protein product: CSARESTDTQYF.

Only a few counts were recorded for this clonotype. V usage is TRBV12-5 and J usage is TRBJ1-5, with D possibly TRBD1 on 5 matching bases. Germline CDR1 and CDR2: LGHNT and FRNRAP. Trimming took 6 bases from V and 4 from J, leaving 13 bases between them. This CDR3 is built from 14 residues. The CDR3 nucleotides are TGTGCTAGTGGCCCAGGGTATCAGAATCAGCCCCAGCATTTT. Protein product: CASGPGYQNQPQHF. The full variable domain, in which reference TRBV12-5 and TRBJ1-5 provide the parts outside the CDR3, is DARVTQTPRHKVTEMGQEVTMRCQPILGHNTVFWYRQTMMQGLELLAYFRNRAPLDDSGMPKDRFSAEMPDATLATLKIQPSEPRDSAVYFCASGPGYQNQPQHFGDGTRLSIL.

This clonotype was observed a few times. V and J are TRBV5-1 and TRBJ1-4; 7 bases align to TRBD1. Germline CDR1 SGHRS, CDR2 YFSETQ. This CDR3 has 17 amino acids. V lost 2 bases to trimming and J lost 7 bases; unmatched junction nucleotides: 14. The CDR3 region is CASSLGTDPLVTEKLFF. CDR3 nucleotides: TGCGCCAGCAGCTTAGGGACAGATCCCTTAGTCACTGAAAAACTGTTTTTT.